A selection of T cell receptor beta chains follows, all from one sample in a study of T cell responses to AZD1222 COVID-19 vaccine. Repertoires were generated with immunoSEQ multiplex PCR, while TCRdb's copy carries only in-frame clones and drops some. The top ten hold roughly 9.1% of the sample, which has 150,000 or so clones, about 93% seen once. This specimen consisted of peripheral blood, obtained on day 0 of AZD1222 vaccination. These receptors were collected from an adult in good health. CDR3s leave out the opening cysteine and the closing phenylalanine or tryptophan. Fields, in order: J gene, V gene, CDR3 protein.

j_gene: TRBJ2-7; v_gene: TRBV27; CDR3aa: ASSFSGLGYEQY
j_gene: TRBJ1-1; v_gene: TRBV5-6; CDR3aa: ASSLGVEAF
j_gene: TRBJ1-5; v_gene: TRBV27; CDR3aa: ASSHLTGGIWPQH
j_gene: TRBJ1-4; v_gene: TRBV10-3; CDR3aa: AISDRGGDEKLF
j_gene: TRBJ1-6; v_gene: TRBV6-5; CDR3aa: ASKVSGPANSPLH
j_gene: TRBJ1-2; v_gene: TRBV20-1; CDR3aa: SASSRTSRYGYT
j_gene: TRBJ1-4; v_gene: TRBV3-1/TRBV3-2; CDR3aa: ASSQNLQAAGEKLF
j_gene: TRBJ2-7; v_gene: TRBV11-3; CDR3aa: ASSLTGGRGIYEQY
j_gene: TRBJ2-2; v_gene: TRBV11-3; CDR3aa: ASSPFGGTLNTGELF
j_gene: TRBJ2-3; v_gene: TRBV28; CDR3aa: ASSLLATQY
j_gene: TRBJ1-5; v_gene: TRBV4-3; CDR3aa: ASSQERGLPNQPQH
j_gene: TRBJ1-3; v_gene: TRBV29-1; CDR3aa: SASGQSSGNTIY
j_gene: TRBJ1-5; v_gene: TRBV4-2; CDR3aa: ASSQDAIRSNQPQH
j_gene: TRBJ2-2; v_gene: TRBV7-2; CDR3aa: ASSLEQGMGTGELF
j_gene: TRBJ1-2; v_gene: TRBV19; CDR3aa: ASSLQGGVDGYT
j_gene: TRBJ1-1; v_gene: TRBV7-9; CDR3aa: ASSWNRGPRNTEAF
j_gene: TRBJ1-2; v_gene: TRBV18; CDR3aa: ASSPRAGDGYT
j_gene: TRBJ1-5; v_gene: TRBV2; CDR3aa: ASSQDRAQPQH
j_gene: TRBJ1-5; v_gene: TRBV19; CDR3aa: ASTAIRNSNQPQH
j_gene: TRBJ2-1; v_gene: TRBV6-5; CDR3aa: ASSYSSGMAREQF
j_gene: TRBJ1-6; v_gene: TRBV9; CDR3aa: ASSAPGNSPLH
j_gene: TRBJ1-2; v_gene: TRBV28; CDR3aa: ASSFRGRYGYT
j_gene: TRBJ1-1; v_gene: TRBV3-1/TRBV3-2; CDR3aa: ASSQWGMNTEAF
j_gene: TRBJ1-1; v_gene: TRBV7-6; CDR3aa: ASSFGGGSTEAF
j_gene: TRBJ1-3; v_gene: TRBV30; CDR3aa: AGRISLSGNTIY
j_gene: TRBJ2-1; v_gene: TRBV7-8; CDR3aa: ASSLANRGDKQF
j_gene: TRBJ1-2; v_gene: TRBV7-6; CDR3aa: ASSLAQGRSNYGYT
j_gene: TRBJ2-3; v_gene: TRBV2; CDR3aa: ASSGGAGGVTDTQY
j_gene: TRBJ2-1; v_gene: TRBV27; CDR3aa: ASSSDGLIPDNEQF
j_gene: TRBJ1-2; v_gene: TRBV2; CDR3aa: ASSESPGPNYGYT
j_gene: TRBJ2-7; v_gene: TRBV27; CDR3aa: ASSPTRGTEFPLGNEQY
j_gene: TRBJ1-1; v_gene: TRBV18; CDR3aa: ASSPPSRPNTEAF
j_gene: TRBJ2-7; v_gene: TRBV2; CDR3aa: ASSDRQWYSSYEQY
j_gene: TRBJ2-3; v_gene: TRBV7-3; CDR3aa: ASSFQGGTDTQY
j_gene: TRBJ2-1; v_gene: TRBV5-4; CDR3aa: ASSLGNNEQF
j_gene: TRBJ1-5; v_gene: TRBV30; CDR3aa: AWSRSGQPQH
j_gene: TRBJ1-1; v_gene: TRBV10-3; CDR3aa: AIKIQDRGPAF
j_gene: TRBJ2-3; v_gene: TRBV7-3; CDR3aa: ASSAGGTGSADTQY
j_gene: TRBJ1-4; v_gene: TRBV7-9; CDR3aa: ASSPGQYEKLF
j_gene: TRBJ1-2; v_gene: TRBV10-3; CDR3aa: AISTTGTGYGYT
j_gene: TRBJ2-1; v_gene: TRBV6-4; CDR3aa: ASSAHKSSYNEQF
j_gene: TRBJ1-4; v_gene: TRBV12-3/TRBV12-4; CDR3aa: ASSDRLREKLF
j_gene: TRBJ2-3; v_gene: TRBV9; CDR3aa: ASSAGWGTSGGRDTQY
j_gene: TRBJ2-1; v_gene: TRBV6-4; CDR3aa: ASNSSGGLYNEQF
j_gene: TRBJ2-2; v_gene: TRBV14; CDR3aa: ASSQETGTGVDWNTGELF
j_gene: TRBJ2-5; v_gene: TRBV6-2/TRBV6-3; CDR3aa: ASSYPSGAVQETQY
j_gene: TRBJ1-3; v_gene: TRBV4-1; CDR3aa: ASSPNSGAGNTIY
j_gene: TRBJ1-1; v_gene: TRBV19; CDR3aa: ASSIERRARAF